There are a few counts of the clone carrying this T cell receptor (beta chain). Its specificity is not known. The entry originates in a study of T-cell memory formation after mild COVID-19. General study findings and limits: Clones that contracted from day 15 to 85 had balanced CD4/CD8; later expanders were CD4+ biased. Some SARS-CoV-2-responding clones were already detected in memory before infection.

The CDR3 covers 13 residues. Germline CDR1 and CDR2: DFQATT and SNEGSKA (reference sequence). Losses at the gene ends were 4 bases for V and 3 bases for J; bases not matched to a gene: 1. It was 5'RACE with constant-segment primers that produced the TCR alpha and TCR beta cDNA libraries, which carried sample barcodes and UMIs. MiXCR, applied by TCRdb to the 5' RACE reads, yields one record per CDR3 protein. Of hundreds of thousands of distinct CDR3 sequences listed, approximately 16% are singletons. The TCR was taken from a man between 18 and 35 years old who had mild COVID-19 (a few samples of this study predate the infection). Cell type and time point are not known. Sample: PBMCs or a T cell subset sorted from them (not recorded which). The V call is TRBV20-1, the J call TRBJ1-4; 8 bases are shared with TRBD1. The CDR3 nucleotides are TGCAGTGCTAAGACAGGGGCTAATGAAAAACTGTTTTTT. Residues: CSAKTGANEKLFF.